This T cell receptor beta chain is from a study of naive CD8 T cells in extremely preterm neonates (dated by TCRdb to 2016 to 2017). With regard to the full study: An age range of 25-50 years is given for the adult participants in the abstract, whereas a range of 20-50 years is given in the methods. Sorted naive CD8+ T cells from four age groups (extremely preterm neonates, term neonates, young children and adults) were used in the study to compare TCRbeta CDR3 repertoires.

A two-step, bias-controlled multiplex PCR was used to amplify TCRbeta CDR3 regions from genomic DNA. Primers specific for every TRBV and TRBJ gene segment were used in the multiplex PCR. The immunoSEQ Assay was used to generate the TCRbeta repertoire data. For the original study's pipeline: A relative-frequency ratio and a modified nearest-neighbor algorithm were applied to filter and cluster reads so that closely related sequences were merged. V, D and J gene assignments for CDR3 sequences followed IMGT annotation. Template counts were corrected for PCR amplification bias by normalization and were quantified against synthetic TCR CDR3 analog sequences. Analyses were restricted to unique productive sequences, meaning in-frame CDR3 sequences without stop codons. The immunoSEQ Analyzer software was used to compute clonality, defined as 1 minus Pielou's evenness, and iChao1 richness. Statistical tests were run in JMP, with either Student's t-test or a non-parametric test chosen according to Shapiro-Wilk normality results. What TCRdb holds here is the immuneACCESS table cut down to in-frame rearrangements. Part of the clones is not present; checked against another copy, under half of the missing clones reflect an unresolved V gene, and the others are unexplained. That table is the source of V, J and clone size, and D and trimming were worked out from the DNA. Here the sample has about 5,000 clones; around 97% occur a single time. The top ten constitute over 6.5% of the sample.

Concerning this clone itself: Its antigen is currently not known. No base-level quality is on record; no much larger clone is a single base apart.

What the authors observed across the whole study: Compared with all other age groups, preterm neonates showed significantly lower iChao1 richness (p < 0.05) along with an even clone distribution, indicating a less rich repertoire. Compared with the older groups, preterm CDR3s were shorter and closer to germline, carrying fewer N additions and showing less junctional trimming. To track T cell development within individuals, the authors urged prospective longitudinal studies of preterm and term neonates. The proportion of shared CDR3 nucleotide sequences was higher in preterm neonates (around 2.7%) than in term neonates (around 0.4%), young children (about 0.03%) and adults (approximately 0.01%). Among the limitations the authors pointed out were a small sample size and productive template counts that varied across preterm samples.

Peripheral blood was donated by five healthy children aged about 16-60 months undergoing elective routine surgery and by five healthy nonsmoking adults. Healthy nonsmokers aged roughly 18-50 years, with a median age of approximately 39 years, were used as adult controls. A FACSAria III cell sorter was used to sort live, Annexin V-negative naive CD8+ T cells (CD3+CD8+CD45RA+CCR7+). Per sample, between roughly 17,000 and 110,000 naive CD8+ T cells were obtained by sorting. Mononuclear cells were isolated from diluted blood by Ficoll-Paque density gradient centrifugation. Before sorting, mononuclear cells were cryopreserved in approximately 10% DMSO with around 90% FBS and kept in long-term storage at -150 degrees C. After thawing, cells were stained with Annexin V along with antibodies against CD3, CD8, CCR7 and CD45RA. Genomic DNA was extracted from snap-frozen sorted cell pellets with the DNeasy Blood and Tissue Kit.

V drops 4 bases and J drops 0 bases, leaving 11 bases in between. There are 15 amino acids in the CDR3, from cysteine to phenylalanine inclusive. The entry retains the CDR3 DNA only, 45 bases that are in frame from base 1. The CDR1 and CDR2 encoded by the germline V gene are SGDLS and YYNGEE. The origin of this receptor is a human donor in good health. Sequencing used naive CD8+ T cells from blood. Rearrangement joined TRBV9 to TRBJ1-3; TRBD1 might be the D gene, on 6 matching bases. CDR3 protein: CASSHDRNSGNTIYF. Read as DNA, the sequence is TGTGCCAGCAGCCACGACAGGAACTCTGGAAACACCATATATTTT.